This entry lists 15 T cell receptor beta chains sequenced from one sample in a study of T cell repertoires in cytomegalovirus infection. MiXCR, applied by TCRdb to the reads, yields one record per CDR3 protein. The repertoire holds around 530,000 distinct CDR3 sequences, more than 20% seen once, with around 14% in the top ten. The sequenced material came from PBMCs. These receptors came from a human donor in good health (CMV status not recorded). Some clones in this sample may be carry-over from other donors' samples.

This clonotype has a handful of counts. The chain recombines TRBV6-1 with TRBJ2-7; D is perhaps TRBD2 (6 bases). Germline assignment: CDR1 MNHNS and CDR2 SASEGT. The CDR3 is made up of 14 amino acids. Trimming pared 4 bases from V and 2 bases from J, leaving 12 bases between. The CDR3 sequence is CASSARGGPYEQYV. CDR3 nucleotides: TGTGCCAGCAGTGCCAGAGGAGGGCCCTACGAGCAGTACGTC.

The chain is built from TRBV30 and TRBJ2-3; D not resolved. The CDR3 totals 13 residues. V was clipped by 2 bases and J by 2 bases, with 8 bases between them. CDR1 and CDR2 (germline): GTSNPN, SVGIG (reference sequence). The CDR3 DNA follows: TGTGCCTGGAGTACGGATCTCACAGATACGCAGTATTTT. Amino acid sequence: CAWSTDLTDTQYF.

This clonotype was seen repeatedly, ten times or more. This chain joins TRBV7-2 and TRBJ2-1; the D gene could be TRBD1 or TRBD2 (5 bases each). Germline V lookup: CDR1 SGHTA, CDR2 FQGNSA. This CDR3 has 13 amino acids. The V and J ends lost 4 bases and 6 bases respectively, with 10 bases between them. CDR3 sequence: CASSWWGSNEQFF. For the CDR3, the DNA is TGTGCCAGCAGCTGGTGGGGGTCCAATGAGCAGTTCTTC.

This chain links TRBV7-2 with TRBJ2-1; D is unclear. V lost 5 bases, J lost 6 bases, and 17 bases lay in between. The germline V gene encodes CDR1 SGHTA and CDR2 FQGNSA. The CDR3 has 15 amino acids. CDR3: CASSQANRLVNEQFF. The CDR3 nucleotides are TGTGCCAGCAGCCAAGCTAATCGGCTCGTCAATGAGCAGTTCTTC.

The rearrangement links TRBV18 to TRBJ1-4; 7 bases map to TRBD1. Germline V gene sequence: CDR1 KGHSH, CDR2 LQKENI. The V segment lost 2 bases and the J segment 5 bases; nucleotides outside the gene matches: 8. The CDR3 length is 16 residues. CDR3 protein: CASSPIGGQSNEKLFF. In DNA, the CDR3 is TGTGCCAGCTCACCAATCGGGGGACAGTCCAATGAAAAACTGTTTTTT.

The V gene is TRBV27, the J gene TRBJ1-2, with unresolved D. The CDR3 is 14 amino acids. Trimming pared 0 bases from V and 4 bases from J, leaving 9 bases between. CDR1 is MNHEY and CDR2 is SMNVEV in the germline V gene (reference sequence). In DNA, the CDR3 is TGTGCCAGCAGTTTATCGTCAACGGCCTATGGCTACACCTTC. This translates into CASSLSSTAYGYTF.

This chain connects TRBV7-8 to TRBJ2-2; tentatively, D is TRBD2 (6 bases). The V gene lost 6 bases and the J gene lost 7 bases, with 15 bases spanning the gap. Germline CDR1 SGHVS, CDR2 FQNEAQ. The CDR3 length is 14 residues. The DNA for the CDR3 is TGTGCCAGCAGACACGGGCGGCGGGGCGGGGAGCTGTTTTTT. This codes for CASRHGRRGGELFF. Together with reference TRBV7-8 and TRBJ2-2, the CDR3 gives the full variable domain: GAGVSQSPRYKVAKRGQDVALRCDPISGHVSLFWYQQALGQGPEFLTYFQNEAQLDKSGLPSDRFFAERPEGSVSTLKIQRTQQEDSAVYLCASRHGRRGGELFFGEGSRLTVL.

This clonotype appeared a few times. The V call is TRBV28, the J call TRBJ1-1; D gene ambiguous. Trimming removed 8 bases from V and 2 bases from J, with 9 bases in between. The CDR3 spans 12 residues. Germline-derived CDR1 and CDR2 are MDHEN and SYDVKM. As DNA, the CDR3 is TGTGCCAGCGTGGACCAAAACACTGAAGCTTTCTTT. Residues: CASVDQNTEAFF.

This clonotype was seen only a few times. This chain joins TRBV4-1 and TRBJ1-2; 9 bases agree with TRBD1. The CDR3 length is 18 residues. The J segment lost 7 bases and the V segment lost 4 bases, leaving 19 bases of the junction unmatched. Germline V gene lookup returns CDR1 MGHRA and CDR2 YSYEKL. This chain's CDR3 is CASSPLLPLWGQGSGYTF. The DNA for the CDR3 is TGCGCCAGCAGCCCACTACTCCCTTTATGGGGACAGGGCTCTGGCTACACCTTC.

The V and J genes are TRBV4-1 and TRBJ2-7; 8 bases are a match to TRBD1. Trimming at V came to 4 bases and at J to 6 bases, leaving 8 bases not matched to a gene. CDR1 and CDR2 (germline): MGHRA, YSYEKL. The CDR3 has 14 residues. This chain's CDR3 is CASSLSQGAGEQYF. CDR3 coding DNA: TGCGCCAGCAGCCTTTCGCAGGGGGCCGGCGAGCAGTACTTC.

This clonotype turned up a few times. This chain links TRBV5-6 with TRBJ2-7, with 9 bases aligning to TRBD2. The CDR3 covers 15 residues. After removal of 3 bases from V and 5 bases from J, the junction contained 9 bases not matched to a gene. Germline CDR1 is SGHDT and CDR2 is YYEEEE. CDR3 loop: CASSWRAGGSHEQYF. The CDR3 DNA sequence: TGTGCCAGCAGCTGGCGTGCGGGAGGGTCCCACGAGCAGTACTTC. Variable domain in full (rest from reference TRBV5-6 and TRBJ2-7): DAGVTQSPTHLIKTRGQQVTLRCSPKSGHDTVSWYQQALGQGPQFIFQYYEEEERQRGNFPDRFSGHQFPNYSSELNVNALLLGDSALYLCASSWRAGGSHEQYFGPGTRLTVT.

The chain recombines TRBV6-5 with TRBJ1-6; TRBD1 matches 7 bases. V trimming: 2 bases; J trimming: 7 bases; junction bases outside the gene matches: 2. Germline V CDR1 and CDR2: MNHEY, SVGAGI. The CDR3 sequence is 14 residues long. CDR3 amino acids: CASSYNRGNSPLHF. As DNA, the CDR3 is TGTGCCAGCAGTTACAACAGGGGAAATTCACCCCTCCACTTT.

This clonotype was counted a few times. V is TRBV5-4 and J is TRBJ2-7; 11 bases agree with TRBD2. Germline values: CDR1 SGHNT, CDR2 YYREEE (reference sequence). V shed 0 bases, J shed 3 bases, and the junction held 5 bases outside the gene matches. The CDR3 runs 16 residues. CDR3 protein: CASSLGGTSGLYEQYV. The CDR3 DNA follows: TGTGCCAGCAGCTTGGGTGGGACTAGCGGCCTCTACGAGCAGTACGTC.

Points on this clonotype: Sequence at one end of the junction differs from germline and may be a read error. V usage is TRBV3-1 and J usage is TRBJ2-3; D uncertain. Germline V gene lookup returns CDR1 LGHDT and CDR2 YNNKEL (reference sequence). The CDR3 spans 13 residues. The CDR3 sequence: CASSQDFRTSRLF. The CDR3 coding sequence is TGTGCCAGCAGCCAAGATTTCCGGACGAGCCGCCTTTTT.

This clonotype was picked up a small number of times. The gene calls are TRBV6-2 or TRBV6-3 and TRBJ2-2; perhaps TRBD1 as D (6 bases). This CDR3 region has 15 residues. Germline assignment: CDR1 MNHEY and CDR2 SVGEGT. The V end lost 4 bases, the J end lost 2 bases, and 11 bases lay between the germline ends. The CDR3 here is CASSLGALNTGELFF. The CDR3 nucleotides read TGTGCCAGCAGTTTGGGGGCCCTAAACACCGGGGAGCTGTTTTTT.